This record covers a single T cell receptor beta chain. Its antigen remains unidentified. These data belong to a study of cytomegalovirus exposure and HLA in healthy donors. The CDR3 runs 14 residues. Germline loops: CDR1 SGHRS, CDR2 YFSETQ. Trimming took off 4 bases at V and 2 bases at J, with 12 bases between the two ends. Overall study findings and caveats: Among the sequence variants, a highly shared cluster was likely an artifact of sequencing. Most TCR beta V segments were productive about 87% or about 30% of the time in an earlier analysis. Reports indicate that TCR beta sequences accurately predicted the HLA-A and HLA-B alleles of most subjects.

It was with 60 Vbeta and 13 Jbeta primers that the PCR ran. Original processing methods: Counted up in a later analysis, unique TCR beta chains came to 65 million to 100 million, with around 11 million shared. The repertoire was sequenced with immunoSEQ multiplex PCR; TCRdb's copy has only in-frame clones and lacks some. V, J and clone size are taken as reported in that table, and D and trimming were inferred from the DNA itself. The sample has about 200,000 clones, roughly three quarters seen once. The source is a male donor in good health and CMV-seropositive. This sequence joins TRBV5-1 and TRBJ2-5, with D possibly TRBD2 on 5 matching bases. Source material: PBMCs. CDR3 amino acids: CASSHGLEQETQYF. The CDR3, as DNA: TGCGCCAGCAGCCACGGACTTGAGCAAGAGACCCAGTACTTC.